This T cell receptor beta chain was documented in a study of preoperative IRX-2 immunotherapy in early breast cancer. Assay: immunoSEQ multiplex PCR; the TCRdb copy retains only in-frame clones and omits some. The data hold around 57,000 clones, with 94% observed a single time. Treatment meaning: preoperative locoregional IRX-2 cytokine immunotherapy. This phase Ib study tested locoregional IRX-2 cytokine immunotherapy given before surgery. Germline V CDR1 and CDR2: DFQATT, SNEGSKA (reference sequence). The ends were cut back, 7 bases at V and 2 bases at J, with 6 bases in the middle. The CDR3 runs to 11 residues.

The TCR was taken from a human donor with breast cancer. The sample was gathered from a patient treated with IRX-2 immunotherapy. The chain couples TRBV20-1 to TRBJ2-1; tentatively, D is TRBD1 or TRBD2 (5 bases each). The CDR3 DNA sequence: TGCAGTGGGGGGACCTACAATGAGCAGTTCTTC. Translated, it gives CSGGTYNEQFF.